These 20 T cell receptor beta chains originate from one sample sequenced in a study of blood T cell repertoires in COVID-19. Data came from immunoSEQ multiplex PCR; TCRdb stores just in-frame clones and leaves some out. Here the sample spans roughly 220,000 clones, less than 90% being singletons. The sample taken for sequencing was PBMCs or T cells enriched from blood (not recorded which). These receptors were obtained from a woman aged 25 to 45 who had recovered from COVID-19.

The rearrangement uses TRBV7-8 and TRBJ2-4, with TRBD1 matching 7 bases. Germline trimming cut 7 bases from V and 4 bases from J; bases unmatched to any gene: 4. The CDR3 runs 13 residues. Germline CDR1 SGHVS, CDR2 FQNEAQ. In DNA form, the CDR3 reads TGTGCCAGCATGCTGGGACAGAAAAACATTCAGTACTTC. It yields the protein CASMLGQKNIQYF.

The CDR3 DNA is TGCGCCAGCAGCCCTAGCGGGGGCGTTTCGCAGTATTTT. Translation: CASSPSGGVSQYF. V gene TRBV4-1 combines with J gene TRBJ2-3; 10 bases match TRBD2. The CDR3 contains 13 residues. V was clipped by 4 bases and J by 10 bases; unmatched bases: 5. Germline V CDR1 and CDR2: MGHRA, YSYEKL.

This clone was seen only a few times. An end of the junction does not agree with germline; a read error may underlie this. This CDR3 reads CASSPGVANPEAFF. CDR3 DNA: TGTGCCAGCAGCCCCGGGGTTGCGAACCCTGAAGCTTTCTTT. V is TRBV11-2 and J is TRBJ1-1; the D is unclear. The CDR3 length is 14 residues. Germline CDR1 reads SGHAT; CDR2 reads FQNNGV.

The rearrangement links TRBV5-1 to TRBJ2-3; D might be TRBD1 (7 bases). Germline CDR1 and CDR2: SGHRS and YFSETQ. The CDR3 runs 16 residues. The ends were cut back, 0 bases at V and 3 bases at J, with 14 bases in the middle. CDR3 loop: CASSLVGGQLTDTQYF. The CDR3 region has the DNA TGCGCCAGCAGCTTGGTCGGGGGACAGCTTACAGATACGCAGTATTTT.

The gene calls are TRBV24-1 and TRBJ2-2, with 7 bases that match TRBD1. This CDR3 is built from 15 residues. J was trimmed by 1 base and V by 4 bases; bases with no gene match: 2. The V gene's germline CDR1 is KGHDR and CDR2 SFDVKD. CDR3 residues: CATSDGTVNTGELFF. CDR3 nucleotides: TGTGCCACCAGTGACGGGACAGTGAACACCGGGGAGCTGTTTTTT.

Details on this clone: Other DNA sequences within the sample encode an identical CDR3. This chain joins TRBV12-3 or TRBV12-4 and TRBJ2-3, with TRBD2 matching over 8 bases. Trimming took 6 bases from V and 5 from J; bases not matched to a gene: 4. The CDR3 loop spans 13 amino acids. DNA for the CDR3: TGTGCCAGCAGCGGGGGGGCGATAGATACGCAGTATTTT. It yields the protein CASSGGAIDTQYF.

The J gene is TRBJ1-2, the V gene TRBV7-2; tentatively, D is TRBD1 (6 bases). The germline V gene has CDR1 SGHTA and CDR2 FQGNSA. The CDR3 sequence is 13 residues long. The germline V and J ends were trimmed by 5 bases and 4 bases, with 11 bases remaining between them. The CDR3 DNA reads as TGTGCCAGCAGCGGAAAGGACAGCTATGGCTACACCTTC. Its translation is CASSGKDSYGYTF. The whole variable domain, filled in from reference TRBV7-2 and TRBJ1-2, reads GAGVSQSPSNKVTEKGKDVELRCDPISGHTALYWYRQSLGQGLEFLIYFQGNSAPDKSGLPSDRFSAERTGGSVSTLTIQRTQQEDSAVYLCASSGKDSYGYTFGSGTRLTVV.

The CDR3 spells CASSQQGLGNTIYF. In nucleotides, the CDR3 is TGTGCCAGCAGCCAACAGGGGCTTGGAAACACCATATATTTT. V usage is TRBV3-1 (or the pseudogene TRBV3-2) and J usage is TRBJ1-3, with D possibly matching TRBD1 (6 bases). The CDR3 sequence is 14 residues long. Germline-derived CDR1 and CDR2 are LGHDT and YNNKEL (reference sequence). Trimming took 2 bases from V and 3 from J, leaving 8 bases between them.

The chain has TRBV12-3 or TRBV12-4 and TRBJ2-7; a possible D gene is TRBD1 (6 bases). The CDR3 is made up of 12 amino acids. V lost 5 bases and J lost 4, with 9 bases in between. The CDR3 loop is CASSPDRYEQYF. The CDR3 nucleotides read TGTGCCAGCAGTCCAGACAGGTACGAGCAGTACTTC.

The genes are TRBV6-5 and TRBJ2-3, with D possibly TRBD1 on 6 matching bases. The V gene's germline CDR1 is MNHEY and CDR2 SVGAGI. There are 14 residues in the CDR3. The V end lost 8 bases, the J end lost 2 bases, and 14 bases lay between the germline ends. The CDR3 DNA is TGTGCCAGCCGTCGACAGGCCTACACAGATACGCAGTATTTT. Translation gives CASRRQAYTDTQYF.

The rearrangement joins TRBV27 to TRBJ2-5; no clear D. V was trimmed by 2 bases and J by 5 bases, leaving 9 bases between them. CDR1 and CDR2 (germline): MNHEY, SMNVEV (reference sequence). CDR3 length: 13 amino acids. The CDR3 region has the DNA TGTGCCAGCAGTTTAACAGCATGGGAGACCCAGTACTTC. Translated: CASSLTAWETQYF.

The chain employs TRBV7-6 and TRBJ1-1; no clear D. The CDR3 runs to 14 residues. Germline CDR1 and CDR2: SGHVS and FNYEAQ. Trimming removed 5 bases at V and 1 base at J, with 11 bases between. The DNA for the CDR3 is TGTGCCAGCAGCCTTCTCGAGAAGAACACTGAAGCTTTCTTT. Translation: CASSLLEKNTEAFF. Complete variable domain (other parts from reference TRBV7-6 and TRBJ1-1): GAGVSQSPRYKVTKRGQDVALRCDPISGHVSLYWYRQALGQGPEFLTYFNYEAQQDKSGLPNDRFSAERPEGSISTLTIQRTEQRDSAMYRCASSLLEKNTEAFFGQGTRLTVV.

This clone was counted a few times. The chain employs TRBV5-1 and TRBJ1-3; D is perhaps TRBD1 (5 bases). The ends were cut back, 5 bases at V and 4 bases at J, with 22 bases in the middle. Germline-derived CDR1 and CDR2 are SGHRS and YFSETQ. This CDR3 comprises 17 residues. Written as DNA, the CDR3 is TGCGCCAGCAGATTAGATTTTACCCGGACAATCGGAAACACCATATATTTT. This codes for CASRLDFTRTIGNTIYF.

The genes are TRBV10-2 and TRBJ2-1, with TRBD2 identical over 7 bases. J gave up 6 bases and V 8 bases, and 7 bases lay outside the gene matches. The CDR3 covers 13 residues. CDR1 WSHSY and CDR2 SAAADI come from the germline V gene. CDR3 in amino acids: CASWPGGINEQFF. The CDR3 DNA reads as TGCGCCAGCTGGCCGGGGGGAATCAATGAGCAGTTCTTC.

This clone showed up just once. The chain is built from TRBV9 and TRBJ2-5; TRBD2 might be the D (5 bases). This CDR3 is 13 amino acids long. CDR1 is SGDLS, CDR2 YYNGEE, per germline. Trimming shortened V by 1 base and J by 3 bases, and 7 bases separated the two germline ends. The CDR3 loop reads CASSVSGEETQYF. CDR3 nucleotides: TGTGCCAGCAGCGTATCCGGGGAAGAGACCCAGTACTTC.

Here the CDR3 reads CASTHRGGNTEAFF. CDR3 in DNA: TGTGCCAGCACCCACAGGGGTGGGAACACTGAAGCTTTCTTT. The rearrangement links TRBV6-5 to TRBJ1-1; the match to TRBD1 covers 7 bases. The germline V gene has CDR1 MNHEY and CDR2 SVGAGI. The CDR3 is made up of 14 amino acids. The V and J ends lost 7 bases and 1 base, in that order; junction bases with no gene match: 6.

The chain uses TRBV5-4 and TRBJ2-5, with a possible D match to TRBD2 (5 bases). This CDR3 contains 14 residues. Trimming pared 2 bases from V and 1 base from J, leaving 9 bases between. Looked up from germline, CDR1 is SGHNT and CDR2 is YYREEE (reference sequence). CDR3 amino acids: CASSFSAAQETQYF. The CDR3 DNA is TGTGCCAGCAGCTTTTCAGCGGCCCAAGAGACCCAGTACTTC.

This rearrangement joins TRBV6-5 to TRBJ2-5, with 7 nucleotides matching TRBD2. Germline V gene lookup returns CDR1 MNHEY and CDR2 SVGAGI. V was clipped by 4 bases and J by 5 bases; unmatched bases: 10. The CDR3 extends over 15 amino acids. The CDR3: CASSSLGGRAETQYF. The DNA for the CDR3 is TGTGCCAGCAGTTCCCTTGGGGGGAGGGCGGAGACCCAGTACTTC.

This clone was observed at least ten times. The CDR3 spells CASSIRQGGEQYF. The CDR3 DNA reads TGTGCCAGCAGCATCAGACAGGGTGGCGAGCAGTACTTC. The chain is built from TRBV5-4 and TRBJ2-7; 7 positions agree with TRBD1. The CDR3 is 13 amino acids. CDR1 and CDR2 (germline): SGHNT, YYREEE (reference sequence). Trimming took 4 bases from V and 6 from J; bases not matched to a gene: 7.

In its sample, this clone was seen once. CDR3 protein: CASSQGQSYEQYF. Here the CDR3 DNA reads TGTGCCAGCAGCCAGGGACAGAGCTACGAGCAGTACTTC. The chain is built from TRBV7-8 and TRBJ2-7; TRBD1 matches at 7 bases. Germline values: CDR1 SGHVS, CDR2 FQNEAQ. Germline trimming cut 5 bases from V and 3 bases from J; bases unmatched to any gene: 4. This CDR3 comprises 13 residues.